These T cell receptor beta chains were read from a single sample in a study of T cells in Graves' hyperthyroidism and ophthalmopathy. In TCRdb, the multiplex PCR reads were re-called with MiXCR into one record per CDR3 protein. The sample holds 400,000 to 450,000 distinct CDR3 sequences, around 15% seen once. Sequenced: blood. These receptors were collected from a man younger than 35 with Graves' ophthalmopathy. Each CDR3 is given with its conserved first and last residue. The size of a clone is reported for some rows only, either as once, few or many, or as a class for expanded clones.

clone_size j_call v_call cdr3_aa
many TRBJ2-5 TRBV2 CATAAEEETQYF
few TRBJ2-3 TRBV18 CASSPLGLGTDTQYF
few TRBJ1-1 TRBV7-6 CASSFSVNTEAFF
- TRBJ1-1 TRBV12-5 CASGLDQDRGTNTEAFF
many TRBJ2-7 TRBV18 CASSQPGQAYEQYF
many TRBJ2-7 TRBV10-1 CASSESRGGEQYF
- TRBJ2-7 TRBV12-3/TRBV12-4 CASSSPGLAGIAEQYF
once TRBJ2-7 TRBV9 CASSPGTPLYEQYF
many TRBJ1-1 TRBV5-1 CASSREGAGSTEAFF
many TRBJ2-3 TRBV5-1 CASSLVGHLSTDTQYF
many TRBJ2-3 TRBV5-1 CASSSGDRLGDTQYF
many TRBJ2-1 TRBV27 CASSPIRLSSYNEQFF
- TRBJ1-4 TRBV7-9 CASRPSGLGEKLFF
many TRBJ2-1 TRBV9 CASSVAMGLAGRNEQFF
many TRBJ2-1 TRBV11-3 CASSPSGRANEQFF
- TRBJ2-3 TRBV7-2 CASSLMLGGEFPDTQYF
many TRBJ2-3 TRBV5-1 CASSPPNRGTSGGFSTDTQYF
many TRBJ2-7 TRBV5-1 CASSVVRGQLTEQYF
many TRBJ2-7 TRBV5-8 CASSPWTGLNEQYF
many TRBJ1-2 TRBV10-2 CASSDLGLPTGYTF
- TRBJ2-5 TRBV10-2 CASSTHGLSGETQYF
- TRBJ2-1 TRBV7-6 CASSLEASGANNEQFF
many TRBJ2-2 TRBV11-1 CASSFGTGELFF
many TRBJ2-5 TRBV10-3 CAISPSTGGQETQYF
many TRBJ2-1 TRBV7-3 CASSLRGAPEQFF
- TRBJ2-1 TRBV4-1 CASSNQGNEQFF
many TRBJ2-7 TRBV11-2 CASSPGQGGGYEQYF
- TRBJ1-1 TRBV29-1 CSVAGHPDGGEAFF